This T cell receptor (beta chain) was sequenced during a study of cytomegalovirus exposure and HLA in healthy donors (TCRdb year 2017). Turning to the overall study: An earlier analysis of 587 of the donors reported approximately 270 Gb of sequence data and more than 90 million unique TCR beta sequences from approximately 180 million T cells. Around 320 gigabases of sequencing data and tens of millions of unique TCR sequences were included in an early release covering about 700 HLA-typed donors. Among the approximately 400 genotyped donors, approximately 81% belonged to the genetic ancestry cluster associated with self-reported Caucasian donors. The study aimed to test whether cataloging public T cell receptors could reveal signatures of past pathogen exposure. The T cell repertoires of around 730 subjects were profiled by immunosequencing and related to cytomegalovirus serostatus. A separate validation cohort of about 110 different subjects was used in addition to the 666-subject first cohort. The study combined high-throughput TCR immunosequencing, statistical association of individual TCRs with disease status, and machine learning to predict cytomegalovirus infection status. To study patterns of TCR occurrence, a later analysis re-analyzed previously published TCR beta repertoires from 666 donors and added high-resolution HLA genotyping. The later analysis used no new phenotypic data to find candidate immune exposures, relying instead on TCR beta sequences and their occurrence across donors. To decide whether each TCR beta V gene segment behaved as functional or pseudogenic, an earlier analysis of nearly 600 of the donors relied on high-throughput TCR beta sequencing. Donor age, sex, ethnicity and CMV serostatus were collected together with the repertoire data. Genome-wide SNP genotypes for about 65% of the roughly 700 donors were used in a later genetic analysis, which treated that subset as a discovery cohort. Every discovery cohort repertoire had been produced on one sequencing platform. Both class I and class II loci were covered by HLA typing, at four-digit resolution. The number of typed donors differed by locus: roughly 629-640 for A, B, C, DRB1 and DQB1; approximately 520 for DQA1; some 610 for DPA1; and some 450 for DPB1. Roughly 5 DR-DQ haplotypes were handled as single units for association and clustering because linkage in the cohort was strong. Among some 410 genotyped donors of the cohort, an average of around 240,000 unique TCR beta nucleotide sequences was sequenced per donor, of which roughly 17% were non-productive. Points the paper makes about the study in general: Presence/absence analyses assumed roughly uniform sequencing depth across donors, an assumption that may not hold. Strong co-occurrence of HLA alleles, especially DR and DQ, made assigning TCR associations to individual alleles difficult. V-gene and J-gene trimming of TCR beta chains was associated with a missense DCLRE1C variant in a later genetic analysis, and the association was replicated in an independent cohort. In an earlier analysis of a few hundred of the donors, most TCR beta V segments were observed in productive rearrangements about 90% or about 30% of the time, broadly matching IMGT annotations. Because counts were too low, about 18 rarely observed V segments, including chromosome 9 orphons, were excluded from the earlier analysis of a few hundred of the donors. Correlated functional status among segregating V segments might reflect linkage disequilibrium, but an unknown experimental factor could not be ruled out. A further reported finding was that TCR beta sequences accurately predicted the HLA-A and HLA-B alleles for most subjects in the first cohort. Some IMGT-functional V segments, including TRBV6-2 and TRBV6-3, could not be distinguished by the 87-base-pair reads and were therefore excluded. The only immune exposure information available for the cohort was CMV serostatus. A later analysis found that TCR association rates varied across HLA loci, with DRB1 alleles showing the most associated TCRs and HLA-C alleles the fewest. In both the original and validation cohorts, the classifier was reported to diagnose cytomegalovirus status with high specificity and sensitivity. The authors suggested that the approach could potentially be generalized to other disease states and immunological phenotypes. Compared with the 666-donor mean, donors in an Asian-associated ancestry cluster had fewer N-insertions in productive TCRs, according to a later genetic analysis. Most CMV-associated TCR beta chains appeared to be HLA-restricted in a later analysis, and the HLA associations seemed to be driven largely by CMV exposure. Several of the top co-occurrence clusters appeared to be linked to parvovirus B19, influenza, CMV and Epstein-Barr virus, according to a later analysis. The study listed 164 TCR beta chains as associated with cytomegalovirus. Only TCR beta chains were sequenced in this cohort, and the absence of alpha or paired-chain data limited detectable features. Compared with equally common non-associated chains, HLA-associated TCR beta chains in a later analysis were more clonally expanded and had lower generation probabilities. Most TCR sequences were seen in very few donors, while some public TCRs were found in many individuals. Because HLA typing was unavailable for some donors at each locus, only the typed subset was used in association tests. Specific HLA alleles were associated with 15,000 to 20,000 TCR beta sequences at a false discovery rate of 0.05 in a later analysis. In vitro tests confirmed that a few of the cytomegalovirus-associated TCR beta chains recognize cytomegalovirus antigens. A group of highly shared sequence variants was considered likely to be a technical artifact of the sequencing pipeline.

Libraries came from the immunoSEQ multiplex PCR assay. For the multiplex PCR, a mixture combining 60 forward primers for TCR Vbeta segments and 13 reverse primers for TCR Jbeta segments was used. A multiplex PCR assay on genomic DNA amplified the CDR3 region of rearranged TCR beta genes. The amplified TCR beta libraries were sequenced on the Illumina HiSeq System as 87-base-pair reads. As for the authors' bioinformatics: A later analysis tallied 75 million to 95 million unique TCR beta chains across the 666 repertoires, and around 9.9 million of those chains were shared by two or more donors. Raw reads were error-corrected and collapsed into unique sequences by a nearest-neighbor algorithm in which closely related sequences were merged to remove PCR and sequencing errors. Alignment of CDR3 sequences to IMGT reference sequences was used to assign V, D and J gene segments. For a sequence to be retained, at least a six-nucleotide match to both a V gene segment and a J gene segment was required. A rearrangement counted as productive if the CDR3 had no stop codons and remained in frame with V and J, and every other rearrangement counted as non-productive. Following IMGT convention, CDR3 was defined as the stretch from the second conserved V-encoded cysteine up to the conserved J-encoded phenylalanine. In an earlier analysis of 550 to 650 of the donors, sequences lacking an unambiguous match to a single V gene segment were excluded. In an earlier analysis of 450 to 700 of the donors, V segments were called functional above 56.7% productive rearrangements and were called segregating when the between-donor standard deviation exceeded 5%. A statistical classification framework was built to diagnose cytomegalovirus status from the catalog of TCR beta chain sequences. A later analysis assigned V and J genes by comparing TCR nucleotide sequences with IMGT/GENE-DB human TR gene sequences. A later analysis assigned CDR3 sequences and most-parsimonious VDJ recombination scenarios with the TCRdist pipeline. A later analysis defined each TCR beta chain by its CDR3 amino acid sequence plus V-gene family, and excluded reads lacking a unique V-gene family. To address suspected cross-contamination and a sequencing artifact, a later analysis removed a few hundred highly shared, low-generation-probability nucleotide sequences. A later analysis calculated a clonal expansion index for each public chain from normalized within-repertoire ranks of inferred template counts. A later analysis computed generation probabilities with a VDJ recombination model fitted to out-of-frame rearrangements, and checked the results against IGoR. Hypergeometric tests were used in a later analysis to score TCR-TCR, TCR-HLA and TCR-CMV co-occurrence, with a repertoire-size bias correction applied to the TCR pairs. A later analysis estimated false discovery rates by permuting HLA or CMV assignments 20 times. In a later analysis, co-occurring TCRs were grouped with DBSCAN, and TCRdist sequence similarity was added when clustering was performed within HLA-allele-positive subsets. Repertoires with fewer than 30,000 or more than 120,000 public chains, plus five repertoires with anomalous nucleotide sharing, were excluded from co-occurrence clustering. This immuneACCESS table, as held by TCRdb, lists in-frame sequences with V and J called but not all clones. Of the missing ones, under half trace to an unresolved V gene in checked studies; the others have no known cause. The V and J calls and the clone size are those of that table, but D and trimming were determined from the DNA. This sample's clone table shows some 75,000 clones. Roughly 5% of the sample comes from the top ten.

The cohort was made up of 500 to 800 healthy bone marrow donors. At the time of sampling, every cohort member was nominally healthy, though immune exposures that went unrecorded were likely present. The donor tested CMV seronegative, placing the donor among the 350 or so seronegative members of the cohort. A peripheral blood sample was provided by each donor, and peripheral blood mononuclear cells were used for TCR beta sequencing. Genomic DNA was extracted from the blood cell samples with the Qiagen DNeasy Blood Extraction Kit. Reading the germline V gene gives CDR1 SGHRS and CDR2 YFSETQ. V gives up 2 bases and J gives up 4 bases, and the segment between their germline ends measures 12 bases. The CDR3 sequence holds 15 residues, the cysteine and phenylalanine included. Only the CDR3 DNA is retained, 45 bases long and in frame from the first base. As for this clone: What antigen it recognizes has not been identified.

The TCR sequence derives from a man aged 40-49 years in good health and CMV-seronegative. The chain uses TRBV5-1 and TRBJ1-4, with the identity of the D gene unclear. What was sequenced was PBMCs. Here is the DNA: TGCGCCAGCAGCTTTATCCCCGAGAGTAATGAAAAACTGTTTTTT. This yields the protein CASSFIPESNEKLFF.